Here is one TCR beta chain with its context. In this sample, this clonotype turned up many times. This receptor's antigen is unknown. Per-base qualities were not stored, and no clone one base away is much larger. The sample comes from a study of regulatory T cells in long-lasting Graves disease listed by TCRdb under 2021. Study-wide context: Antithyroid drugs had been taken for less than 3 months by newly diagnosed Graves' disease patients. A total of about 33 samples underwent TCR sequencing, from 13 patients with persistent Graves' disease and approximately 20 patients with newly diagnosed Graves' disease. This study used TCR sequencing and RNA sequencing of peripheral blood to compare persistent Graves' disease patients against newly diagnosed Graves' disease patients. The study took place in China and was registered as a clinical trial.

Paper-wide results and their limitations: The authors noted that the small sample size was a limitation that may lower accuracy. Persistent patients shared more public clonotypes among themselves (around 2,500) than newly diagnosed patients did (approximately 970). Only peripheral blood was studied, because thyroid tissue, the primary lesion, was inaccessible. TRBV28, TRBJ1-2 and TRBJ2-5 were preferentially used in persistent disease, while TRBV20-1 and TRBJ2-1 were favored in newly diagnosed disease. Sequencing and analysis were restricted to the TCR beta chain. Compared with newly diagnosed patients, persistent Graves' disease patients had lower TCR Shannon entropy and fewer highly expanded clones, which suggests clonal expansion.

The library was prepared using multiplex PCR. Sequenced using an Illumina HiSeq 4000. CDR3 regions were amplified by Arm-PCR with iRepertoire HTBI primers to construct TCR beta libraries. Gel purification was performed on PCR products prior to sequencing. Per the original workflow: Gene usage analysis of CDR3 amino acid clonotypes used the approximately 62 TRBV and 14 TRBJ segments found across samples. COPE and FqMerger were used to merge filtered high-quality paired reads into contigs. BLAST was used to align contigs to IMGT TRBV, TRBD and TRBJ reference genes, with CDR3 defined following IMGT. Clonotypes above 0.1% frequency were classified as highly expanded clones. Repertoire diversity was measured by Shannon entropy, and V-J evenness by the Gini coefficient. A clonotype found in more than one individual was treated as public. Through fastp at Q25 and MiXCR, TCRdb rebuilt clones from the public reads, retaining in-frame beta chains. Every distinct CDR3 protein forms one entry, paired with its most common genes and DNA. TCRdb, not the original authors, processed these V and J calls. Present in this sample are hundreds of thousands of distinct CDR3 sequences, 16% of which were seen just once. Jointly, the top ten make up more than 15% of the sample.

The sample's time point, from its label and the paper: newly diagnosed GD, antithyroid drugs for less than 3 months. For both TCR sequencing and RNA sequencing, RNA was extracted from PBMCs using TRIzol. Graves' disease was diagnosed according to American Thyroid Association guidelines. Patients for the study were recruited at an endocrinology department in Xi'an, China. Each patient gave around 9.2 milliliters of peripheral blood, collected in an EDTA anticoagulant tube. Ficoll Paque Plus density gradient separation was used to isolate PBMCs, and no further T cell sorting was performed. An Agilent 2100 Bioanalyzer and agarose gel were used to check RNA quality, and a NanoDrop 2000 was used to measure RNA concentration. CDR1 and CDR2 (KGHSY, FQNENV) derive from the germline V gene. From the cysteine through the phenylalanine, the CDR3 covers 16 amino acids. The only DNA kept is the CDR3, 48 bases in frame from the first base. V was cut back by 0 bases and J by 8 bases, leaving a gap of 16 bases between them.

The data were also submitted as part of a second study, on T cells in Graves' hyperthyroidism and ophthalmopathy. As that second study puts it: Graves' hyperthyroidism was defined as stable when no progression to ophthalmopathy occurred over 18 months of follow-up. Hyperthyroidism patients were newly diagnosed, had a disease duration of under 2 months, and were aged 18 to 65 years. Any patient with an uncontrolled infection, another autoimmune disease, pregnancy or lactation was excluded. Diagnoses were established on the basis of clinical symptoms, serum thyroxine and TRAb, thyroid ultrasound, and orbital computed tomography. The first round of RT-PCR for the TCR CDR3 was performed with the HTBI primer set and the Qiagen OneStep RT-PCR kit. Blood samples also contained most of the expanded thyroid clonotypes (frequency above 0.001), which suggests that blood repertoires may reflect thyroid immune responses. Ophthalmopathy was separated from stable hyperthyroidism by a 13 V-J signature model, with just over 85% sensitivity and about 81% specificity obtained in cross-validation and 80%/75% obtained in testing. In validation, the model predicted progression to ophthalmopathy a median of approximately 6.6 months before onset, with approximately 71% sensitivity and 72.22% specificity. A discovery cohort of about a hundred patients, about 44 with Graves' ophthalmopathy and about 60 with stable Graves' hyperthyroidism, was used to find distinguishing TCR V-J signatures. Prospective prediction of ophthalmopathy was tested in an independent validation cohort consisting of 18 hyperthyroidism patients and approximately 16 patients who later progressed to ophthalmopathy. The 100 or so discovery patients were randomly split 7:3 into training and test sets. Thyroid tissue and blood T-cell repertoires from six Graves' hyperthyroidism patients were also compared in the study. Following sampling, methimazole starting at 30 mg daily was given to hyperthyroidism patients, and high-dose intravenous methylprednisolone was given to ophthalmopathy patients. A second multiplex PCR round built the libraries, followed by size selection and purification. The libraries were sequenced on an Illumina HiSeq2000 using paired-end 100 bp reads. SOAPnuke was used to process the raw data, throwing out any read that contained adapters or uncalled bases, had a mean Phred below 15, or lacked an exact constant-primer or identifier match. COPE v1.2.5 was used to merge high-quality paired reads, and clonotypes were defined as unique nucleotide sequences. MiTCR v1.1 was used to align the clonotypes against IMGT TRBV, TRBD and TRBJ reference segments. The analysis included only V-J combinations with a frequency above 0.0001, which together covered roughly 99% of the repertoires. A TCS score was defined as the ratio between F50 (clonal expansion) and ExV (chaos), using BLOSUM62-based TCRdist between CDR3 peptides within each V-J. Welch's t-statistics and random forest reduced roughly 530 V-J features to about 13, which were used in a naive Bayes classifier (R e1071). No statistical method was used to fix the sample size in advance, and group allocation was not hidden from the investigators. The paper reports TCR Vbeta CDR3 sequencing of approximately 130 peripheral blood samples: some 44 ophthalmopathy, under 80 hyperthyroidism and around 17 progressor patients.

The sequence is built from TRBV16 and TRBJ1-4; the D gene identity is not certain. This material consisted of peripheral blood mononuclear cells (PBMCs), taken at new diagnosis, from a patient treated with antithyroid drugs. This receptor was identified in a woman aged 25-40 years with Graves disease. Donor details come from another sample of the same person, matched by shared clones. The CDR3 protein sequence reads: CASSQSRGPSEEKLFF. The nucleotide sequence reads TGTGCCAGCAGCCAATCCCGAGGGCCGTCCGAGGAAAAACTGTTTTTT.